This T cell receptor beta chain is from a study of cytomegalovirus exposure and HLA in healthy donors. Study-level background: Across a few hundred genotyped donors, approximately 81% landed in the Caucasian-associated ancestry cluster. The study's findings and limits: A later analysis found most CMV-associated TCR beta chains apparently HLA-restricted. Across all donors, roughly uniform sequencing depth was an assumption of the presence/absence analyses.

The PCR contained 60 Vbeta and 13 Jbeta primers. Clones were sequenced by immunoSEQ multiplex PCR, and TCRdb holds only the in-frame ones, with some missing. The sample lists fewer than 250,000 clones, approximately 70% occurring once. The CDR3 totals 16 residues. Per germline, CDR1 MNHEY and CDR2 SMNVEV (reference sequence). The trim removed 4 bases at V and 5 bases at J, leaving 13 bases unmatched. In regard to this clone: Its antigen is as yet unknown.

Sequencing was done on a sample of PBMCs. The chain links TRBV27 to TRBJ2-7, with 8 nucleotides matching TRBD2. The TCR was taken from a woman under 40 in good health and CMV-seronegative. The CDR3 region has the DNA TGTGCCAGCAGTTCCCCCTCCCGGGAGGGGAGGCACGAGCAGTACTTC. Its translation is CASSSPSREGRHEQYF.